This T cell receptor beta chain appears in the sequencing data of a study of blood T cell repertoires in COVID-19. Germline V gene data show CDR1 as SNHLY and CDR2 as FYNNEI. The CDR3 is 12 residues long. Between the trimmed V and J ends, which lost 6 bases and 7 bases, there was a span of 12 bases. Some clones are missing from TCRdb's copy, which holds only in-frame ones; the method was immunoSEQ multiplex PCR. The top ten clones hold about 3.9% of a sample with around 180,000 clones, 88% of them seen once. The chain combines TRBV2 with TRBJ2-5, with a possible D match to TRBD2 (6 bases). The TCR originated in a woman in her 30s with acute or convalescent COVID-19. Sequenced input: peripheral blood. The CDR3 region is CASSREFGTQYF. CDR3 DNA: TGTGCCAGCAGCCGGGAGTTCGGGACCCAGTACTTC.